The entry below describes one TCR beta chain. Its specificity is unknown. A deep-level run was used for the assay. Profiled with immunoSEQ multiplex PCR; TCRdb holds only in-frame clones, not every one. The sample comprises about 690,000 clones, 90% of which are singletons, and approximately 35% rests with the top ten. These data are taken from a study of shared clonotypes between healthy human individuals. General study points: Clonotypes that were shared across a handful of donors made up around 5% of naive CD4 clonotypes. Clonotype sharing among the donors was expected to vary with sequencing depth.

The sequenced sample consisted of memory CD8+ T cells from PBMCs. Subset defined: CD45RO+ cells pooled with CCR7-negative TemRA cells. The receptor was isolated from a man between 18 and 29 years old in good health. Some clones in this sample may be carry-over from other donors' samples.

CDR3 nucleotides: TGCGCCAGCAGCCAAGATCGGCTACTTGGGGAGCAGTTCTTC. This sequence encodes CASSQDRLLGEQFF. The chain combines TRBV4-3 with TRBJ2-1; the D is unclear. There are 14 residues in the CDR3. CDR1 LGHNA and CDR2 YSLEER come from the germline V gene. V lost 0 bases, J lost 10 bases, and 13 bases lay in between.